The T cell receptor beta chain described here comes from a study of human T cells and chemical hapten exposure. Comments on this clonotype: Its antigen remains unidentified.

TCRdb analysed the RACE reads with MiXCR anew, one entry per CDR3 protein. Of some 170,000 distinct CDR3 sequences listed, 25% to 30% are singletons. Time point described: patch test 3, about 24 weeks after DPC sensitization. The treatment denotes: therapeutic diphenylcyclopropenone sensitization with weekly scalp DPC. Study-level points and caveats: PT1 expanded TCR counts and patch test score correlated positively.

Germline CDR1 and CDR2: LGHNA and YSLEER. Trimming pared 0 bases from V and 1 base from J, leaving 9 bases between. CDR3 length: 15 residues. This sequence was found in a young woman with alopecia areata. Some clones in this sample may be carry-over from other donors' samples. Material: whole blood, obtained in connection with sensitization to the hapten diphenylcyclopropenone (DPC). This sequence joins TRBV4-3 and TRBJ1-2; D gene unclear. CDR3: CASSQDLDRNYGYTF. Here the CDR3 DNA reads TGCGCCAGCAGCCAAGATCTGGACCGTAACTATGGCTACACCTTC.